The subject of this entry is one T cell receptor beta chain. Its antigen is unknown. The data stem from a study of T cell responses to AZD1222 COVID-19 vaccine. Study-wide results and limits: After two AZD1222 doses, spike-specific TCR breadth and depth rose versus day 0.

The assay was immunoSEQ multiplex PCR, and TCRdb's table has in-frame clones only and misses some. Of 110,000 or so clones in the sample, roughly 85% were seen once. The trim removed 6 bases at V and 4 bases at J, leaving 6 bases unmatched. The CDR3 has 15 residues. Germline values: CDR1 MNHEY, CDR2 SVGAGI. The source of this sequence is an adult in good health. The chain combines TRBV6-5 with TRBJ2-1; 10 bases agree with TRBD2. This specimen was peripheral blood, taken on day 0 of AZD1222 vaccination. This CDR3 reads CASRKRGGRYNEQFF. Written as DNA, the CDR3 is TGTGCCAGCAGGAAGCGGGGGGGGAGGTACAATGAGCAGTTCTTC.